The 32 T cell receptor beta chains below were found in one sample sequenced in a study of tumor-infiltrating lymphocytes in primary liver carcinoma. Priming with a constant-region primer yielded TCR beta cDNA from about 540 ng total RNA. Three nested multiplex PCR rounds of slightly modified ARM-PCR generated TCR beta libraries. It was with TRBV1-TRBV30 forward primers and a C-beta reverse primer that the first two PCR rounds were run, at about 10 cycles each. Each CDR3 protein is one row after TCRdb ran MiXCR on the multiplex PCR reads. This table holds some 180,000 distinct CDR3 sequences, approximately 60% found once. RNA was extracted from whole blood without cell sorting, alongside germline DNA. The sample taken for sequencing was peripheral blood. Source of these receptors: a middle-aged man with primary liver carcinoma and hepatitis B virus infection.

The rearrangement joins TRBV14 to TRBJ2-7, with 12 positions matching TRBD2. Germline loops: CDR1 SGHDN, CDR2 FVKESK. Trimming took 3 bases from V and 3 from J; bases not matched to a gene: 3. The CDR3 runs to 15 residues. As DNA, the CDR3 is TGTGCCAGCAGCCAGACTAGCGGGAGTAGCTACGAGCAGTACTTC. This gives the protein CASSQTSGSSYEQYF.

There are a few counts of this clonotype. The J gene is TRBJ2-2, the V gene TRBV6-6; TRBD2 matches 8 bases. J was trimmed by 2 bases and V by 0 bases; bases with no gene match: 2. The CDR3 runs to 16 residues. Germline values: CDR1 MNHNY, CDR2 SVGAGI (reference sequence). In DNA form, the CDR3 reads TGTGCCAGCAGTTACTCGCTAGCGGGCAACACCGGGGAGCTGTTTTTT. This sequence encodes CASSYSLAGNTGELFF.

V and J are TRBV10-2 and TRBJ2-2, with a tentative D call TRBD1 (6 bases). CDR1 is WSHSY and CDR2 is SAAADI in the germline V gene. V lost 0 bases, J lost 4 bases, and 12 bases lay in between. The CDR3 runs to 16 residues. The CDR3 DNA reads TGCGCCAGCAGTGAGTCGGGGGCCCTTCCCACCGGGGAGCTGTTTTTT. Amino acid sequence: CASSESGALPTGELFF.

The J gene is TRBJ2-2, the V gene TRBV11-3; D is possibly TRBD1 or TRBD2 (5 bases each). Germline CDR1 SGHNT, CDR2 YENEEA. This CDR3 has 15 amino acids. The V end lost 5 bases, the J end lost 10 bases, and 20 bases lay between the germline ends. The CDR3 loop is CASSPGTGLAVELFF. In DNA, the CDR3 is TGTGCCAGCAGCCCCGGGACCGGGTTGGCCGTGGAGCTGTTTTTT.

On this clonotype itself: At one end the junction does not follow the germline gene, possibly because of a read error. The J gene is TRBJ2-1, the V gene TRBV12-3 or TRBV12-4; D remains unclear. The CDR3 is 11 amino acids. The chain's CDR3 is CASNTRGEHFF. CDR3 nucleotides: TGTGCCAGCAACACAAGAGGTGAGCACTTCTTC.

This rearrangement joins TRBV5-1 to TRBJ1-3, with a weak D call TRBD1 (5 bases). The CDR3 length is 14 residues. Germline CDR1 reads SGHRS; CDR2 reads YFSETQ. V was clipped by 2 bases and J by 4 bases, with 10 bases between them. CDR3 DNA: TGCGCCAGCAGCTTCCAGGGATACGGAAACACCATATATTTT. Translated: CASSFQGYGNTIYF.

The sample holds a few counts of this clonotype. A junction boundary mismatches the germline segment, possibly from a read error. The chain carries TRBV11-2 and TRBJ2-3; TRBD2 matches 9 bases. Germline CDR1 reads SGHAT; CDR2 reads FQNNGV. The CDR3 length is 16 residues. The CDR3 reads CASSSRLAASTDTPYF. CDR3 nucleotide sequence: TGTGCCAGCAGCTCCAGACTAGCGGCCAGCACAGATACGCCGTATTTT.

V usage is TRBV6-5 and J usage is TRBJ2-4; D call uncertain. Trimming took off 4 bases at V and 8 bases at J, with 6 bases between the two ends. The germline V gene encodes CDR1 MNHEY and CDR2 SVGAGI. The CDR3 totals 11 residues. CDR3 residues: CASSSSDIQYF. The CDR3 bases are TGTGCCAGCAGTTCATCGGACATTCAGTACTTC.

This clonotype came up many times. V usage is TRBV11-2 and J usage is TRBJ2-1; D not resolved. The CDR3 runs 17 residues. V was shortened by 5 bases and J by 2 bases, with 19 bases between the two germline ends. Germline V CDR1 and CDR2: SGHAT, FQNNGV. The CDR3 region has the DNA TGTGCCAGCAGCCCTCCCCGGAGCAGTGCAGCCTACAATGAGCAGTTCTTC. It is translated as CASSPPRSSAAYNEQFF.

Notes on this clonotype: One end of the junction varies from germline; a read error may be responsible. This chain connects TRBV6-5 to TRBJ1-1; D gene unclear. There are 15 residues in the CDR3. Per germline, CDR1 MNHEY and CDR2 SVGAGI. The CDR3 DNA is TGTGCTAGCAGTTACACACCCAAACCTAACACTGAAGCTTTCTTT. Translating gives CASSYTPKPNTEAFF.

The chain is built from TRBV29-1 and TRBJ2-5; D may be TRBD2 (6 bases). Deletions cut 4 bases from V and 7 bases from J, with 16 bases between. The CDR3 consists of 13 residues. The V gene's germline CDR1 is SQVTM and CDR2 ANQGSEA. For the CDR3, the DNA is TGCAGCGTTGGGCGGGGCACTAGGGCGACCCAGTACTTC. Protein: CSVGRGTRATQYF.

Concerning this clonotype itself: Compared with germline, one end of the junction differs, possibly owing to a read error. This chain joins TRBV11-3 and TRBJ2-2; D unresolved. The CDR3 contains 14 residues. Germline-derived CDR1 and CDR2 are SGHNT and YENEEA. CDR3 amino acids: CACSFGLGTVELFF. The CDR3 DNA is TGTGCCTGCAGCTTTGGTCTAGGCACCGTGGAGCTGTTTTTT.

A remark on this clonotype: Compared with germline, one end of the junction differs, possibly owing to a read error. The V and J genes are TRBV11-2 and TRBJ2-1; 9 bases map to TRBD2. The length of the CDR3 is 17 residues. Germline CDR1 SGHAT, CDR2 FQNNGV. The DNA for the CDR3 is TGTGCCAGCAGATTATTTCCTCGCGGGAGGGCTGGGAATGAGCCGTTCTTC. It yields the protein CASRLFPRGRAGNEPFF.

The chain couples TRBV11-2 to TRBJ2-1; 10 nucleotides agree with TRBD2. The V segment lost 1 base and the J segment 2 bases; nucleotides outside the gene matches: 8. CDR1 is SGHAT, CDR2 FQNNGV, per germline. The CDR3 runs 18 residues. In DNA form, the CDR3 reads TGTGCCAGCAGCTTAGGGGAACTAGCGGGATGGCCCTACAATGAGCAGTTCTTC. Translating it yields CASSLGELAGWPYNEQFF.

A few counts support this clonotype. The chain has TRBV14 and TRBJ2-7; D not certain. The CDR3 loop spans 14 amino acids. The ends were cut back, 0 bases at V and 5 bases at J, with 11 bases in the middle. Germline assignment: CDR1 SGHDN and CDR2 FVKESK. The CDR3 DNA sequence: TGTGCCAGCAGCCAAGATCGCCCCTTGGACGAGCAGTACTTC. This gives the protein CASSQDRPLDEQYF.

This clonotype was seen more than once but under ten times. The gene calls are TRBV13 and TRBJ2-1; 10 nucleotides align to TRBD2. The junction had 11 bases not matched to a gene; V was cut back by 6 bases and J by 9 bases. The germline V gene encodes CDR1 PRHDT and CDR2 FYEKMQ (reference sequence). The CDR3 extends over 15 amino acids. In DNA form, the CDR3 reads TGTGCCAGCAGTTCGCAGCGGGAGGGCCAACCTGAGCAGTTCTTC. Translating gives CASSSQREGQPEQFF.

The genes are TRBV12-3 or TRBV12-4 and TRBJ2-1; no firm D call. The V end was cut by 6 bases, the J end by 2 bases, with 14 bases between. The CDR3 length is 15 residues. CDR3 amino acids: CASSAVAGPYNEQFF. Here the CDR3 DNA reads TGTGCCAGCAGCGCGGTCGCCGGCCCCTACAATGAGCAGTTCTTC.

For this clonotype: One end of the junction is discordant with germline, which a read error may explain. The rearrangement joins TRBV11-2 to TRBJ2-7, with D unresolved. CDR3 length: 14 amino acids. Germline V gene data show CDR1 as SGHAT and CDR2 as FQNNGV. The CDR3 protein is CASGLGVPRIEQYF. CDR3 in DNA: TGTGCCAGCGGCTTAGGAGTTCCTCGAATCGAGCAGTACTTC.

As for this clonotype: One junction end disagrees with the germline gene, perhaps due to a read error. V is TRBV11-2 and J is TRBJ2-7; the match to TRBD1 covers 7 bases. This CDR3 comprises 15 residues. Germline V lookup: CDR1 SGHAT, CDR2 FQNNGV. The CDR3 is CAGSLQGTVLREQYF. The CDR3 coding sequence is TGTGCCGGCAGCTTACAAGGGACAGTGCTGCGGGAGCAGTACTTC.

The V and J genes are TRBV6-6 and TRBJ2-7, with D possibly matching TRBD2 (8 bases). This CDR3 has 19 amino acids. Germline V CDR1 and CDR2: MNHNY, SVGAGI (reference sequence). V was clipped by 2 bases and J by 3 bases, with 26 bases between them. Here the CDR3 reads CASSYRRDSLLAGGYEQYF. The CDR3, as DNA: TGTGCCAGCAGTTACCGACGGGACAGCTTACTGGCGGGAGGCTACGAGCAGTACTTC.

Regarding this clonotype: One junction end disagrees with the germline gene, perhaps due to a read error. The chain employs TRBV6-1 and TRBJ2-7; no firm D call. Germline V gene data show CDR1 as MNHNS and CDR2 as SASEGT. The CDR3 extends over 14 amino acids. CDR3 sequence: CDSRAGRNLYEQYF. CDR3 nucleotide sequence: TGTGACAGCAGAGCTGGACGGAATCTCTACGAGCAGTACTTC.

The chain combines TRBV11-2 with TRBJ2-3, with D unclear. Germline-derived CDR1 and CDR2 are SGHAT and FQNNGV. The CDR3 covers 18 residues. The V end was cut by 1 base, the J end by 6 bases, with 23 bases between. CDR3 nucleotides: TGTGCCAGCAGCTTAGGTCTTTTCAGATGGGTCGCCACGGATACGCAGTATTTT. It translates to CASSLGLFRWVATDTQYF.

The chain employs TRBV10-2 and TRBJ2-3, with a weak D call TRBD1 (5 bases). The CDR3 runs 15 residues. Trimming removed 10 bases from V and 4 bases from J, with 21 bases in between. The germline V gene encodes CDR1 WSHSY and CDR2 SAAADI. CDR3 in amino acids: CAIRVDRFQADTQYF. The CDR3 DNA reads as TGCGCCATCAGGGTCGATAGGTTTCAGGCAGATACGCAGTATTTT.

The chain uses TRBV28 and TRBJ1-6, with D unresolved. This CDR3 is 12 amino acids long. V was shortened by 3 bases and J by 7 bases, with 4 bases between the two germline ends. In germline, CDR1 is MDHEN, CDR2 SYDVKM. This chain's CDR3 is CASSFANSPLHF. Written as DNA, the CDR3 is TGTGCCAGCAGTTTTGCGAATTCACCCCTCCACTTT.

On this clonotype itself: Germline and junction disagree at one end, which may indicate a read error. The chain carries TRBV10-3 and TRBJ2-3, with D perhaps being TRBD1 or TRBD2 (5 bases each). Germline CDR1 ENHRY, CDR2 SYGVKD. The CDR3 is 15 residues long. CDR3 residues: CAITPGRARTYTQYF. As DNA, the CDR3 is TGTGCCATCACCCCGGGACGGGCTCGCACATATACGCAGTATTTT.

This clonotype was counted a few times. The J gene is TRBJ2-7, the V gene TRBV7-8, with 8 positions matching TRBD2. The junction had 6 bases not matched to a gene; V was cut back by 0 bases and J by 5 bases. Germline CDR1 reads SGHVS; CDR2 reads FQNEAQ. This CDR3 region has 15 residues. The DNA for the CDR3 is TGTGCCAGCAGCTTAGCCCGGGAGGGCCAGGACGAGCAGTACTTC. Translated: CASSLAREGQDEQYF.

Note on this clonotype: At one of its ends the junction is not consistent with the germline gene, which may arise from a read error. CDR3 sequence (DNA): TGTACCAGCAGCGTAGACCCCGGAACAAGTGCCGAGCAGTACTTC. It translates to CTSSVDPGTSAEQYF. V gene TRBV11-2 combines with J gene TRBJ2-7; D uncertain. CDR1 is SGHAT and CDR2 is FQNNGV in the germline V gene. The CDR3 runs 15 residues.

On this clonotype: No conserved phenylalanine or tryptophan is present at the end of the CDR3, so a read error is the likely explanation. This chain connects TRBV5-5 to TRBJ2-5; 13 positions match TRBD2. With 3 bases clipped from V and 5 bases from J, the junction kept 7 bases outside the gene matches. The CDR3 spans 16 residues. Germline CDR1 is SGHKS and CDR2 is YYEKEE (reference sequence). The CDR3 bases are TGTGCCAGCAGCTCGAGGACTAGCGGGAGCGCGGAGACCCAGTACTAC. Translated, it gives CASSSRTSGSAETQYY.

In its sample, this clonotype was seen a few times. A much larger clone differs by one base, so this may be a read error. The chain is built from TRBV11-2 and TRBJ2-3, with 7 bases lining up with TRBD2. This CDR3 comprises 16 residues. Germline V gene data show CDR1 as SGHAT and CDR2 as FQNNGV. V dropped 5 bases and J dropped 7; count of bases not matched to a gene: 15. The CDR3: CASSLGGRALTYTQYF. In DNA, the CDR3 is TGTGCCAGCAGCCTCGGGGGGAGGGCCCTGACATATACGCAGTATTTT.

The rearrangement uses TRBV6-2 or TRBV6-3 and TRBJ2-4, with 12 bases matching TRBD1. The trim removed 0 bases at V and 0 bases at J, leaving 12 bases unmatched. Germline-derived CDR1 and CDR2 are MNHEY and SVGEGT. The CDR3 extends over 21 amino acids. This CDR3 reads CASSYSVTGTGGYVAKNIQYF. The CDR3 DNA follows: TGTGCCAGCAGTTACTCGGTAACCGGGACAGGGGGCTATGTAGCCAAAAACATTCAGTACTTC.

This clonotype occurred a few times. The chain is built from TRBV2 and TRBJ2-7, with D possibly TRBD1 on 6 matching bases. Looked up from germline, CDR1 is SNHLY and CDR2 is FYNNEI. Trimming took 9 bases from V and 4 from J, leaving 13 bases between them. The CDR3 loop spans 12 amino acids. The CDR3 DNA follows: TGTGCCAGGAAGGACAGAGGTTACGAGCAGTACTTC. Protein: CARKDRGYEQYF.

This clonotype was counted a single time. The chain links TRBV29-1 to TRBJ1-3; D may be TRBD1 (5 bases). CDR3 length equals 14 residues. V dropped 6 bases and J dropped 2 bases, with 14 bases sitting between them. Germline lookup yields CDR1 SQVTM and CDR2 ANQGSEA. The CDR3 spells CSVSIGDAGNTIYF. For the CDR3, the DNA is TGCAGCGTGTCCATAGGGGATGCTGGAAACACCATATATTTT.